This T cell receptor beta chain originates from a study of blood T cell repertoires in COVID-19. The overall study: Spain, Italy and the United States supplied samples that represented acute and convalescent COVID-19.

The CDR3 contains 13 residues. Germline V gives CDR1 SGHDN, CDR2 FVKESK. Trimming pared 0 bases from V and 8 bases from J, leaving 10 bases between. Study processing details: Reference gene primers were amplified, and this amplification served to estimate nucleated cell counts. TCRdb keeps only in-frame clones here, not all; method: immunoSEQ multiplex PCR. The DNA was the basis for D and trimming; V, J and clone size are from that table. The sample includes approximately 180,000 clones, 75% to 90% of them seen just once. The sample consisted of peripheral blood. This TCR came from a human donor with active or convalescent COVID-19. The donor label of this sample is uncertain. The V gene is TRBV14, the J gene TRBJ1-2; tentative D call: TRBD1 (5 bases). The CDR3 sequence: CASSQDPGHGYTF. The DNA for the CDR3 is TGTGCCAGCAGCCAAGATCCAGGGCACGGCTACACCTTC.